The entry below gives a single TCR beta chain sequence along with its context. The data derive from a study of blood T cell repertoires in COVID-19. Study details: The origin of the acute and convalescent COVID-19 samples was the United States, Italy and Spain. PBMCs, B-cell-depleted T cells, or T cells provided the cDNA or gDNA that made up the material.

In the source study's methods: Amplification from reference gene primers served as the basis for estimated nucleated cell counts. The repertoire was sequenced with immunoSEQ multiplex PCR; TCRdb's copy has only in-frame clones and lacks some. The V and J calls and the clone size are those of that table, but D and trimming were determined from the DNA. The sample has around 200,000 clones, 80% to 90% seen once; the top ten hold more than 9%. Sequenced sample: peripheral blood. The receptor was isolated from a woman aged 80 or older with acute or convalescent COVID-19.

CDR3 region: CASSLLPGLGTDTQYF. The CDR3 bases are TGTGCCAGCAGTTTATTACCGGGACTGGGGACAGATACGCAGTATTTT. The chain joins TRBV27 to TRBJ2-3, with D perhaps matching TRBD2 (6 bases). V lost 1 base to trimming and J lost 3 bases, with 14 bases between them. The CDR3 covers 16 residues. Germline assignment: CDR1 MNHEY and CDR2 SMNVEV (reference sequence).